The clone carrying this T cell receptor (beta chain) showed up just once. Just one base apart from a much larger clone, this may be a read error. The sample comes from a study of CD8 T cells in ankylosing spondylitis. Libraries of TCR beta came from quantitative 5'-RACE with molecular barcodes. TCRdb independently ran MiXCR on the 5' RACE reads; one entry per CDR3 protein. The table shows under 300,000 distinct CDR3 sequences, with roughly a tenth occurring only once. Per the germline V gene, CDR1 is SQVTM and CDR2 is ANQGSEA. This CDR3 spans 13 amino acids. V gave up 8 bases and J gave up 5 bases, with 18 bases separating them.

This chain joins TRBV29-1 and TRBJ1-1, with D tentatively TRBD1 (5 bases). Sequencing input: blood, either unsorted or a sorted T cell fraction (not recorded which). This TCR came from a male donor with ankylosing spondylitis or in good health (not recorded which). The chain's CDR3 is CSSAWGLATEAFF. In nucleotides, the CDR3 is TGCAGCTCCGCCTGGGGCCTCGCTACTGAAGCTTTCTTT.